This entry lists 15 T cell receptor beta chains sequenced from one sample in a study of blood T cell repertoires in COVID-19. Clones were read by immunoSEQ multiplex PCR, and TCRdb kept only the in-frame ones, dropping some. The sample contains around 290,000 clones, over 75% of which appear only once. Sequences were obtained from PBMCs or T cells enriched from blood (not recorded which). The source is a woman under 40 who had recovered from COVID-19.

The V call is TRBV6-5, the J call TRBJ2-7, with TRBD2 matching 13 bases. Germline assignment: CDR1 MNHEY and CDR2 SVGAGI. J was trimmed by 2 bases and V by 4 bases; bases with no gene match: 2. The CDR3 has 15 residues. DNA for the CDR3: TGTGCCAGCAGTTCCGGGACTAGCGGGACCTACGAGCAGTACTTC. Translating gives CASSSGTSGTYEQYF.

The gene calls are TRBV27 and TRBJ1-3; possible D gene TRBD1, 5 bases. This CDR3 spans 17 amino acids. Germline V gives CDR1 MNHEY, CDR2 SMNVEV (reference sequence). The V end lost 5 bases, the J end lost 0 bases, and 17 bases lay between the germline ends. The CDR3 bases are TGTGCCAGCAGTCCTCTCAGGACATCGACCTCTGGAAACACCATATATTTT. It is translated as CASSPLRTSTSGNTIYF.

V gene TRBV3-1 (or the pseudogene TRBV3-2) combines with J gene TRBJ2-5; D remains unclear. The CDR3 spans 15 residues. From germline, CDR1 is LGHDT and CDR2 YNNKEL (reference sequence). The V and J ends lost 5 bases and 1 base respectively, with 14 bases between them. The CDR3, as DNA: TGTGCCAGCAGCTTCCGATCGAGTCTCCAAGAGACCCAGTACTTC. This sequence encodes CASSFRSSLQETQYF.

The chain links TRBV7-8 to TRBJ2-7; maybe TRBD2 (6 bases). The CDR3 spans 16 residues. Trimming took off 8 bases at V and 5 bases at J, with 25 bases between the two ends. Germline loops: CDR1 SGHVS, CDR2 FQNEAQ. For the CDR3, the DNA is TGTGCCAGCCATGCTTTGATGACTAGTGGGTGGGACGAGCAGTACTTC. This encodes CASHALMTSGWDEQYF.

The chain has TRBV10-3 and TRBJ1-5; D unclear. V was pared by 0 bases and J by 7 bases, with 7 bases between. The length of the CDR3 is 13 residues. Per the germline V gene, CDR1 is ENHRY and CDR2 is SYGVKD. The CDR3: CAISESIVQPQHF. CDR3 nucleotide sequence: TGTGCCATCAGTGAGTCTATTGTCCAGCCCCAGCATTTT.

In its sample, this clone was seen once. The chain couples TRBV30 to TRBJ2-7; weak D call: TRBD2 (6 bases). V was cut by 3 bases and J by 3 bases, with 12 bases left in between. Germline V gives CDR1 GTSNPN, CDR2 SVGIG (reference sequence). The CDR3 length is 13 residues. In nucleotides, the CDR3 is TGTGCCTGGAGCGCGGGACTTTACTACGAGCAGTACTTC. It yields the protein CAWSAGLYYEQYF.

In this sample, this clone turned up once. The chain uses TRBV9 and TRBJ1-2, with D possibly matching TRBD1 (6 bases). The V and J ends lost 2 bases and 1 base respectively, with 9 bases between them. The germline V gene has CDR1 SGDLS and CDR2 YYNGEE. CDR3 length equals 14 residues. The CDR3 DNA sequence: TGTGCCAGCAGCGTTGACAGGTATAACTATGGCTACACCTTC. Amino acid sequence: CASSVDRYNYGYTF.

The chain uses TRBV19 and TRBJ2-7; TRBD1 might be the D (5 bases). CDR1 LNHDA and CDR2 SQIVND come from the germline V gene (reference sequence). Trimming took 4 bases from V and 5 from J, leaving 21 bases between them. The CDR3 totals 16 residues. The DNA for the CDR3 is TGTGCCAGTAGTAAAGGAGTACGGCAGGGTAACGACGAGCAGTACTTC. Protein sequence: CASSKGVRQGNDEQYF.

The CDR3 DNA follows: TGTGCCAGCAGTCAAGACAGGGGAATAAATCAGCCCCAGCATTTT. Translation gives CASSQDRGINQPQHF. The chain recombines TRBV28 with TRBJ1-5; 8 nucleotides line up with TRBD1. Germline V gene lookup returns CDR1 MDHEN and CDR2 SYDVKM. The CDR3 is made up of 15 amino acids. V gave up 5 bases and J gave up 4 bases; unmatched junction bases: 7.

The chain carries TRBV29-1 and TRBJ2-5, with D hard to call. The germline gives CDR1 SQVTM, CDR2 ANQGSEA. The CDR3 spans 13 residues. V was shortened by 3 bases and J by 7 bases, with 15 bases between the two germline ends. In nucleotides, the CDR3 is TGCAGCGTTGAGTTACAACCTGGCGGGACCCAGTACTTC. Protein sequence: CSVELQPGGTQYF.

The chain combines TRBV5-4 with TRBJ2-3; 10 nucleotides line up with TRBD2. Germline V lookup: CDR1 SGHNT, CDR2 YYREEE (reference sequence). J lost 0 bases, V lost 4 bases, and 5 bases had no gene match. This CDR3 contains 16 residues. In DNA form, the CDR3 reads TGTGCCAGCAGCCCTGGACTAGCGGCTAGCACAGATACGCAGTATTTT. Translation: CASSPGLAASTDTQYF.

The rearrangement joins TRBV28 to TRBJ1-2; 7 nucleotides match TRBD1. The germline CDR1 and CDR2 sequences are MDHEN and SYDVKM. The CDR3 has 16 residues. V shed 2 bases and J 4 bases; nucleotides not matched to a gene: 10. The CDR3 DNA reads TGTGCCAGCAGTTTAAAGGGGGCGGATTCCCTCTATGGCTACACCTTC. It encodes CASSLKGADSLYGYTF.

This chain connects TRBV24-1 to TRBJ2-1, with TRBD1 identical over 10 bases. The CDR3 loop spans 16 amino acids. CDR1 KGHDR and CDR2 SFDVKD come from the germline V gene. V trimming: 5 bases; J trimming: 2 bases; junction bases outside the gene matches: 5. This CDR3 reads CATSGAGQGTYNEQFF. CDR3 DNA: TGTGCCACCAGTGGAGCGGGACAGGGGACCTACAATGAGCAGTTCTTC.

This clone was detected once. The chain has TRBV28 and TRBJ1-2; 8 bases are a match to TRBD1. This CDR3 region has 14 residues. After removal of 6 bases from V and 8 bases from J, the junction contained 11 bases not matched to a gene. Germline loops: CDR1 MDHEN, CDR2 SYDVKM. CDR3 amino acids: CASRRPQGAIGYTF. For the CDR3, the DNA is TGTGCCAGCAGGAGACCCCAGGGGGCGATCGGCTACACCTTC.

V usage is TRBV3-1 (or the pseudogene TRBV3-2) and J usage is TRBJ2-3; D may be TRBD1 (6 bases). V shed 0 bases and J shed 4 bases, with 14 bases lying between them. CDR1 is LGHDT, CDR2 YNNKEL, per germline (reference sequence). The CDR3 runs to 16 residues. Written as DNA, the CDR3 is TGTGCCAGCAGCCAAGAAGTAGGGGGAGTGGCAGATACGCAGTATTTT. It encodes CASSQEVGGVADTQYF.